This TCR beta chain was documented in a study of response to subunit inactivated influenza vaccine. Broader study findings: Authors suggested each seasonal influenza vaccination recruits few new T cells.

This clonotype was seen many times. The antigen is not known. Each CDR3 protein is one row after TCRdb ran MiXCR on the RT-PCR reads. The sample holds more than 400,000 distinct CDR3 sequences, approximately 7.2% seen once. This CDR3 is 16 amino acids long. CDR1 and CDR2 (germline): DFQATT, SNEGSKA (reference sequence). V was clipped by 5 bases and J by 0 bases; unmatched bases: 7. This receptor was identified in a man aged 50 to 75 who received an inactivated influenza vaccine. This specimen consisted of PBMCs from blood, obtained around 25 months after vaccination. V is TRBV20-1 and J is TRBJ2-4; TRBD2 aligns across 10 bases. The CDR3 here is CSALLLAGAAKNIQYF. DNA of the CDR3: TGCAGTGCTTTACTCCTAGCGGGAGCAGCCAAAAACATTCAGTACTTC.